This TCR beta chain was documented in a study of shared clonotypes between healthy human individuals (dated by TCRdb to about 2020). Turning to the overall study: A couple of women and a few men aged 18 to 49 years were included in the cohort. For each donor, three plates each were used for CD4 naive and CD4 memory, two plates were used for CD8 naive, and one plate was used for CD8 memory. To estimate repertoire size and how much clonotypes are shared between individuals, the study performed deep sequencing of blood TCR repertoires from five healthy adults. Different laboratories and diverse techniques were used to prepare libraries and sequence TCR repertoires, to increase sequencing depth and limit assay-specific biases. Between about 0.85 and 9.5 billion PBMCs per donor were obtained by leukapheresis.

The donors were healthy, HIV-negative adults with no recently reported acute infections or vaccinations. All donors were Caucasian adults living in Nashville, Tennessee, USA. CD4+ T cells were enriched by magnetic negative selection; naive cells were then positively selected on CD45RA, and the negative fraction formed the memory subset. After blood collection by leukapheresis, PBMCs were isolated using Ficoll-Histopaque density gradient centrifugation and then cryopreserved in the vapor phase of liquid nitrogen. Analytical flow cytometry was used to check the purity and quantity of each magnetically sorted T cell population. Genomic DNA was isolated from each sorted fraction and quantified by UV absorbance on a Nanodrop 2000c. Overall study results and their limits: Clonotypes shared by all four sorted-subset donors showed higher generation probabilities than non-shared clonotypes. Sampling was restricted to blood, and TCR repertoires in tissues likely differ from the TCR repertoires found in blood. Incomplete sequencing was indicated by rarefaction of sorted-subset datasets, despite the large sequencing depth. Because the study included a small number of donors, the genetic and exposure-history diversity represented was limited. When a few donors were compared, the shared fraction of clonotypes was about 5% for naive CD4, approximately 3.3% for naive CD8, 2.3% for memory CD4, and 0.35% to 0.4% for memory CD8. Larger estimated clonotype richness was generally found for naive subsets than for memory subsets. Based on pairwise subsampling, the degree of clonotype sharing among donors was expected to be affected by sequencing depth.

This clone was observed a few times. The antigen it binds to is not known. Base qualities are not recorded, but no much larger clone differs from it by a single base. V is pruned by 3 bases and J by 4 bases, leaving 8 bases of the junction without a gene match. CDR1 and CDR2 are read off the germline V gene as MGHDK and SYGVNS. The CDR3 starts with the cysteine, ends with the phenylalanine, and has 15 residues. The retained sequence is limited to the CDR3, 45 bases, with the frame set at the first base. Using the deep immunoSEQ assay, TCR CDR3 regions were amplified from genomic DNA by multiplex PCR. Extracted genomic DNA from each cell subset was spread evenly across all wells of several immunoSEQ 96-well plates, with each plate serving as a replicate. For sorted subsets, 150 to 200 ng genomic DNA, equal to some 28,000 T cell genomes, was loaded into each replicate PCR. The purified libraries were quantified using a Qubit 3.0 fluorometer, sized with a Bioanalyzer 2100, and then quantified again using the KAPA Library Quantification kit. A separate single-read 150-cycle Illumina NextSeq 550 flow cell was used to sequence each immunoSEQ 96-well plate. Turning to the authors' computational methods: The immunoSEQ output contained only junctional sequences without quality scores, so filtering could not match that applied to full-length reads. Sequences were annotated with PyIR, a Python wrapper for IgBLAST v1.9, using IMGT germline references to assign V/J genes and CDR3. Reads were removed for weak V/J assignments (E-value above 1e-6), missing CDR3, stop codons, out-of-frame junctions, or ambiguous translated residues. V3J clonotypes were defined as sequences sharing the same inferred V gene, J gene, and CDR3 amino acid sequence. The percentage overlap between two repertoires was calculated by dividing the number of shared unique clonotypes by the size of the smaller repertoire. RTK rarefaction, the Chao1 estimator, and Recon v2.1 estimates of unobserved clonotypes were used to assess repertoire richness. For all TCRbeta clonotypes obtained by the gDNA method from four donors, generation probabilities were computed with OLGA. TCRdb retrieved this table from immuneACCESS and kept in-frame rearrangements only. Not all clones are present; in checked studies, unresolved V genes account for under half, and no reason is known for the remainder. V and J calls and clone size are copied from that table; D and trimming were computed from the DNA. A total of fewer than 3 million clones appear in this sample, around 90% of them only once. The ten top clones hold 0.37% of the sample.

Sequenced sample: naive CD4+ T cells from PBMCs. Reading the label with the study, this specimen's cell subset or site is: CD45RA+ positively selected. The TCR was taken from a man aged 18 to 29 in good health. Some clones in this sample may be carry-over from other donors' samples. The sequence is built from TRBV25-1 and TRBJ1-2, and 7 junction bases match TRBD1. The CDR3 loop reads CASSEWDSEIYGYTF. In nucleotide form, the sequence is TGTGCCAGCAGTGAGTGGGACAGCGAGATCTATGGCTACACCTTC.